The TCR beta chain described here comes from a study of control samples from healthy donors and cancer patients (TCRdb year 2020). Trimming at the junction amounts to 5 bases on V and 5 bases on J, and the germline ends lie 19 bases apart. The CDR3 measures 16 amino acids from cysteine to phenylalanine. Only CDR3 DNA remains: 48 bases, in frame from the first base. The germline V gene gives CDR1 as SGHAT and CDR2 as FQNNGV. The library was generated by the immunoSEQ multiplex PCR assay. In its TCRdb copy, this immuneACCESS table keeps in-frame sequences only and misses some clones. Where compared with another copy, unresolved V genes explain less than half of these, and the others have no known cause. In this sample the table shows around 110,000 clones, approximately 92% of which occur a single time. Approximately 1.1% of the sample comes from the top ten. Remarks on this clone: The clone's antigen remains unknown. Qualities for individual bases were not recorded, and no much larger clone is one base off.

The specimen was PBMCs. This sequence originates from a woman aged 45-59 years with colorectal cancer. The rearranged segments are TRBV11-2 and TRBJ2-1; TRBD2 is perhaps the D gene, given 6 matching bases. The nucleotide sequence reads TGTGCCAGCAGCCCCTCTTATGTGGGGGGACACAATGAGCAGTTCTTC. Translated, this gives CASSPSYVGGHNEQFF.